A selection of T cell receptor beta chains follows, all from one sample in a study of shared clonotypes between healthy human individuals. The data were produced by immunoSEQ multiplex PCR, yet TCRdb's version contains in-frame clones alone and is incomplete. The sample consists of approximately 2,200,000 clones, 85% to 95% of them appearing once. Sequenced sample: naive CD8+ T cells from PBMCs. The receptors here all came from a man younger than 35 in good health. Some clones in this sample may be carry-over from other donors' samples. Both conserved end residues are part of each CDR3. The order of the fields is clone size, V gene, J gene, D gene, CDR3 length, CDR3 DNA, CDR3 protein. The D gene is left open where the match is weak. The listing skips clone size in some rows; elsewhere it reads once, few, many or a size class.

abundance: -; v_gene: TRBV6-1; j_gene: TRBJ1-1; d_gene: -; len: 12; CDR3nt: TGTGCCAGCCGCCGGGCCCTCACTGAAGCTTTCTTT; CDR3aa: CASRRALTEAFF
abundance: -; v_gene: TRBV10-3; j_gene: TRBJ2-3; d_gene: TRBD2; len: 18; CDR3nt: TGTGCCATCAGTGAGTCGGGAGCTAGCGGGAGCTTCGCAGATACGCAGTATTTT; CDR3aa: CAISESGASGSFADTQYF
abundance: -; v_gene: TRBV5-1; j_gene: TRBJ2-7; d_gene: -; len: 14; CDR3nt: TGCGCCAGCAGCTCGAAGGGGGAAGGTTACGAGCAGTACTTC; CDR3aa: CASSSKGEGYEQYF
abundance: -; v_gene: TRBV25-1; j_gene: TRBJ2-1; d_gene: -; len: 15; CDR3nt: TGTGCCAGCAGTGACCCCCTAGGAGGAAACAATGAGCAGTTCTTC; CDR3aa: CASSDPLGGNNEQFF
abundance: few; v_gene: TRBV6-5; j_gene: TRBJ1-1; d_gene: -; len: 13; CDR3nt: TGTGCCAGCAGTTACGATGGGGAAACTGAAGCTTTCTTT; CDR3aa: CASSYDGETEAFF
abundance: -; v_gene: TRBV30; j_gene: TRBJ1-5; d_gene: -; len: 13; CDR3nt: TGTGCCTGGAGTGTAGGGGGGAATCAGCCCCAGCATTTT; CDR3aa: CAWSVGGNQPQHF
abundance: -; v_gene: TRBV28; j_gene: TRBJ1-1; d_gene: TRBD1; len: 15; CDR3nt: TGTGCCAGCAGTTTCACAGGGGTTGAGGACACTGAAGCTTTCTTT; CDR3aa: CASSFTGVEDTEAFF
abundance: -; v_gene: TRBV6-6; j_gene: TRBJ2-2; d_gene: -; len: 14; CDR3nt: TGTGCCAGCAGTTACTCGAGTCCCGGCGGGGAGCTGTTTTTT; CDR3aa: CASSYSSPGGELFF
abundance: -; v_gene: TRBV6-5; j_gene: TRBJ2-7; d_gene: -; len: 14; CDR3nt: TGTGCCAGCAGCGGCCTAAAGGGGCTTAGCAGGCAGTACTTC; CDR3aa: CASSGLKGLSRQYF
abundance: -; v_gene: TRBV19; j_gene: TRBJ2-1; d_gene: -; len: 15; CDR3nt: TGTGCCAGTAGTATCTTTCCAAGCTCCTACAATGAGCAGTTCTTC; CDR3aa: CASSIFPSSYNEQFF
abundance: -; v_gene: TRBV5-8; j_gene: TRBJ2-7; d_gene: -; len: 15; CDR3nt: TGTGCCAGCAGCTTGGGGGCAGGGGCCTCCTACGAGCAGTACTTC; CDR3aa: CASSLGAGASYEQYF
abundance: -; v_gene: TRBV30; j_gene: TRBJ2-1; d_gene: -; len: 16; CDR3nt: TGTGCCTGGAGTGTACTCGAGACTGACGCGTACAATGAGCAGTTCTTC; CDR3aa: CAWSVLETDAYNEQFF
abundance: -; v_gene: TRBV27; j_gene: TRBJ1-2; d_gene: -; len: 13; CDR3nt: TGTGCCAGCAGTTTTTCCGCTAACTATGGCTACACCTTC; CDR3aa: CASSFSANYGYTF
abundance: -; v_gene: TRBV13; j_gene: TRBJ1-1; d_gene: -; len: 15; CDR3nt: TGTGCCAGCAGCCACGATGGTGGGGCGAGGGCTGAAGCTTTCTTT; CDR3aa: CASSHDGGARAEAFF
abundance: -; v_gene: TRBV2; j_gene: TRBJ2-7; d_gene: TRBD1; len: 16; CDR3nt: TGTGCCAGCCGAGCAATTGGGGACAGGGTACCCTACGAGCAGTACTTC; CDR3aa: CASRAIGDRVPYEQYF
abundance: few; v_gene: TRBV5-1; j_gene: TRBJ1-2; d_gene: -; len: 14; CDR3nt: TGCGCCAGCACCCCGGTCTCGAGGACCTATGGCTACACCTTC; CDR3aa: CASTPVSRTYGYTF
abundance: -; v_gene: TRBV5-4; j_gene: TRBJ1-1; d_gene: -; len: 13; CDR3nt: TGTGCCAGCAGCCCGGCGGGTGGCACTGAAGCTTTCTTT; CDR3aa: CASSPAGGTEAFF
abundance: -; v_gene: TRBV19; j_gene: TRBJ2-5; d_gene: -; len: 14; CDR3nt: TGTGCCAGTAGTATCGACTTGAGTCAAGAGACCCAGTACTTC; CDR3aa: CASSIDLSQETQYF
abundance: -; v_gene: TRBV9; j_gene: TRBJ2-3; d_gene: -; len: 17; CDR3nt: TGTGCCAGCAGCGAGAGGACCGGGACCCCTAGCACAGATACGCAGTATTTT; CDR3aa: CASSERTGTPSTDTQYF
abundance: -; v_gene: TRBV4-1; j_gene: TRBJ2-7; d_gene: -; len: 13; CDR3nt: TGCGCCAGCAGCCAAGACCGCTTGTACGAGCAGTACTTC; CDR3aa: CASSQDRLYEQYF
abundance: -; v_gene: TRBV2; j_gene: TRBJ2-5; d_gene: -; len: 14; CDR3nt: TGTGCCAGCAGTGAAAGGGTAGGGACGGAGACCCAGTACTTC; CDR3aa: CASSERVGTETQYF
abundance: -; v_gene: TRBV7-2; j_gene: TRBJ2-2; d_gene: -; len: 13; CDR3nt: TGTGCCAGCAGCTTAGGAATCACCGGGGAGCTGTTTTTT; CDR3aa: CASSLGITGELFF
abundance: few; v_gene: TRBV29-1; j_gene: TRBJ1-1; d_gene: -; len: 12; CDR3nt: TGCAGCGTTAGGGCCGCGAACACTGAAGCTTTCTTT; CDR3aa: CSVRAANTEAFF
abundance: -; v_gene: TRBV19; j_gene: TRBJ1-2; d_gene: -; len: 14; CDR3nt: TGTGCCAGTAGTCCCTCTAGGGGGAACTATGGCTACACCTTC; CDR3aa: CASSPSRGNYGYTF
abundance: few; v_gene: TRBV12-5; j_gene: TRBJ1-2; d_gene: -; len: 14; CDR3nt: TGTGCTAGTGGGCCCGGGACCCCCGGTGGGGGCTACACCTTC; CDR3aa: CASGPGTPGGGYTF
abundance: -; v_gene: TRBV7-8; j_gene: TRBJ2-1; d_gene: -; len: 13; CDR3nt: TGTGCCAGCAGCTTAGCGGGAGTGGATGAGCAGTTCTTC; CDR3aa: CASSLAGVDEQFF
abundance: once; v_gene: TRBV9; j_gene: TRBJ2-7; d_gene: -; len: 14; CDR3nt: TGTGCCAGCAGCGTGACCGATGACAGCTACGAGCAGTACTTC; CDR3aa: CASSVTDDSYEQYF
abundance: -; v_gene: TRBV27; j_gene: TRBJ2-2; d_gene: TRBD1; len: 17; CDR3nt: TGTGCCAGCAGTTTACGGGAGTGGACAGGGGGCACCGGGGAGCTGTTTTTT; CDR3aa: CASSLREWTGGTGELFF
abundance: -; v_gene: TRBV10-3; j_gene: TRBJ1-6; d_gene: -; len: 16; CDR3nt: TGTGCCATCAGTGAAACGGGGGACACCTCGACCCCTTCGACCCACTTT; CDR3aa: CAISETGDTSTPSTHF
abundance: -; v_gene: TRBV27; j_gene: TRBJ1-1; d_gene: TRBD1; len: 16; CDR3nt: TGTGCCAGCAGTTTACGAGGTCGACAGGGGGTTACTGAAGCTTTCTTT; CDR3aa: CASSLRGRQGVTEAFF
abundance: once; v_gene: TRBV5-1; j_gene: TRBJ2-3; d_gene: TRBD1; len: 17; CDR3nt: TGCGCCAGCACCCTGGGACAGGGAGCTATAAGCACAGATACGCAGTATTTT; CDR3aa: CASTLGQGAISTDTQYF